The TCR beta chain described here comes from a study of T-cell reconstitution after alpha-beta-depleted transplantation in children. The sample holds many counts of this clonotype. The library targeted TCRbeta and was prepared with unique molecular identifiers. TCRdb itself ran the PCR reads through MiXCR, one entry per CDR3 protein. The data show 200,000 to 250,000 distinct CDR3 sequences, around 8.9% seen once. CDR1 is MNHNS, CDR2 SASEGT, per germline. This CDR3 has 15 residues. V shed 7 bases and J shed 1 base, with 16 bases lying between them. The rearrangement joins TRBV6-1 to TRBJ1-1; D might be TRBD1 (5 bases). The specimen was PBMCs from the stem cell graft donor, collected from the stem cell graft. The clonotype originates from a human donor who donated a stem cell graft to a child with SCID. CDR3 DNA: TGTGCCAGCATGCAGGGAAGCACTCGGAACACTGAAGCTTTCTTT. As protein: CASMQGSTRNTEAFF.